This T cell receptor (beta chain) is drawn from a study of beta chain features in type 1 diabetes. cDNA synthesis used the whole RNA isolate, giving expressed TCRB sequences. Produced via immunoSEQ multiplex PCR; TCRdb's table is partial and in-frame only. The table includes over 40,000 clones, roughly 70% detected once. Markers CD45RO/CCR7/CD25/CD127/CD95/CD27 served to sort CD4+ naive, central memory, regulatory and stem cell-like memory cells. Purity (above 98%) was reached by all sorted populations. In the case of this clone: Its antigen is still unknown.

Study conclusions and caveats: Whether TCRB rearrangement is influenced by HLA type went unresolved here. Significant though moderate, a shortening of TCRB CDR3s appeared in all four CD4+ subsets of Type 1 diabetes patients. Fewer junction insertions and more nucleotide deletions appeared in type 1 diabetes patients.

The CDR3 has 13 residues. The germline gives CDR1 SQVTM, CDR2 ANQGSEA. V was trimmed by 4 bases and J by 5 bases, leaving 14 bases between them. The gene calls are TRBV29-1 and TRBJ2-5, with D tentatively TRBD1 (6 bases). What was sequenced was Tregs from blood. This clonotype originated in a woman between 18 and 29 years old with type 1 diabetes. CDR3 sequence (DNA): TGCAGCGTTGCCAGGGGCACCGGGGAGACCCAGTACTTC. Protein product: CSVARGTGETQYF.